The 22 T cell receptor beta chains presented below share a single source sample, sequenced in a study of T cell responses to AZD1222 COVID-19 vaccine. The method was immunoSEQ multiplex PCR; TCRdb's version includes in-frame clones alone and lacks a portion of them. The table has 80,000 or so clones, 70% to 90% seen once. Specimen: peripheral blood, collected on day 0 of AZD1222 vaccination. All receptors derive from an adult in good health.

V gene TRBV7-2 combines with J gene TRBJ2-5, with a weak D call TRBD1 (5 bases). V dropped 5 bases and J dropped 5 bases, with 18 bases sitting between them. The CDR3 totals 15 residues. Germline V lookup: CDR1 SGHTA, CDR2 FQGNSA. The CDR3 DNA follows: TGTGCCAGCAGCAGGACACCGGACACACGGGAGACCCAGTACTTC. It yields the protein CASSRTPDTRETQYF. Full variable domain (rest looked up from reference TRBV7-2 and TRBJ2-5): GAGVSQSPSNKVTEKGKDVELRCDPISGHTALYWYRQSLGQGLEFLIYFQGNSAPDKSGLPSDRFSAERTGGSVSTLTIQRTQQEDSAVYLCASSRTPDTRETQYFGPGTRLLVL.

The chain couples TRBV9 to TRBJ2-1, with 10 bases that match TRBD2. CDR1 and CDR2 (germline): SGDLS, YYNGEE. J lost 0 bases, V lost 0 bases, and 12 bases had no gene match. There are 20 residues in the CDR3. In nucleotides, the CDR3 is TGTGCCAGCAGCGTAGGGGTAGCGGGAGGAGGGGGTAGCTCCTACAATGAGCAGTTCTTC. It codes for CASSVGVAGGGGSSYNEQFF.

The chain links TRBV5-1 to TRBJ2-2; perhaps TRBD2 as D (7 bases). V dropped 0 bases and J dropped 3 bases, with 9 bases sitting between them. The CDR3 has 15 residues. Germline lookup yields CDR1 SGHRS and CDR2 YFSETQ. The CDR3 nucleotides are TGCGCCAGCAGCTTGGGCGGGGGCTACACCGGGGAGCTGTTTTTT. Encoded protein: CASSLGGGYTGELFF.

The rearrangement links TRBV6-5 to TRBJ1-5; D is unclear. The CDR3 is 15 amino acids. V was clipped by 6 bases and J by 4 bases, with 16 bases between them. Germline CDR1 is MNHEY and CDR2 is SVGAGI. DNA for the CDR3: TGTGCCAGCAGGGGGAACAGCGCACGTAATCAGCCCCAGCATTTT. It translates to CASRGNSARNQPQHF.

The J gene is TRBJ2-3, the V gene TRBV7-9, with 8 bases fitting TRBD2. The germline gives CDR1 SEHNR, CDR2 FQNEAQ (reference sequence). J lost 1 base, V lost 7 bases, and 7 bases had no gene match. The CDR3 spans 15 residues. The CDR3, as DNA: TGTGCCAGCACCTTTATTAGCGGGGGCACAGATACGCAGTATTTT. Translated, it gives CASTFISGGTDTQYF.

This rearrangement joins TRBV3-1 (or the pseudogene TRBV3-2) to TRBJ2-1; D might be TRBD2 (5 bases). Deletions cut 1 base from V and 4 bases from J, with 17 bases between. The V gene's germline CDR1 is LGHDT and CDR2 YNNKEL (reference sequence). This CDR3 comprises 17 residues. In nucleotides, the CDR3 is TGTGCCAGCAGCCAAGGGGCTTTAGGGAGCAGGTACAATGAGCAGTTCTTC. Its translation is CASSQGALGSRYNEQFF.

The chain is built from TRBV18 and TRBJ2-3, with 12 nucleotides matching TRBD2. CDR3 size: 17 residues. The junction had 5 bases not matched to a gene; V was cut back by 4 bases and J by 0 bases. The germline V gene encodes CDR1 KGHSH and CDR2 LQKENI. CDR3 in amino acids: CASSQTLAGGSTDTQYF. For the CDR3, the DNA is TGTGCCAGCTCACAAACCCTAGCGGGAGGGAGCACAGATACGCAGTATTTT. Complete variable domain (other parts from reference TRBV18 and TRBJ2-3): NAGVMQNPRHLVRRRGQEARLRCSPMKGHSHVYWYRQLPEEGLKFMVYLQKENIIDESGMPKERFSAEFPKEGPSILRIQQVVRGDSAAYFCASSQTLAGGSTDTQYFGPGTRLTVL.

As regards this clone: The sample holds other DNA sequences that translate to the same CDR3. V gene TRBV11-2 combines with J gene TRBJ2-2; D is unclear. In germline, CDR1 is SGHAT, CDR2 FQNNGV. The CDR3 totals 14 residues. Deletions cut 2 bases from V and 1 base from J, with 5 bases between. CDR3 residues: CASSLRGNTGELFF. Written as DNA, the CDR3 is TGTGCCAGCAGCTTACGAGGGAACACCGGGGAGCTGTTTTTT.

V gene TRBV4-2 combines with J gene TRBJ2-7; D is perhaps TRBD1 or TRBD2 (5 bases each). Germline CDR1 reads LGHNA; CDR2 reads YNFKEQ. The CDR3 covers 14 residues. Trimming took 4 bases from V and 0 from J, leaving 10 bases between them. The CDR3 sequence: CASSRGTDSYEQYF. The CDR3, as DNA: TGTGCCAGCAGCCGAGGGACCGACTCCTACGAGCAGTACTTC.

This chain joins TRBV30 and TRBJ1-1; D unclear. The V end was cut by 0 bases, the J end by 1 base, with 6 bases between. The V gene's germline CDR1 is GTSNPN and CDR2 SVGIG (reference sequence). The CDR3 is made up of 13 amino acids. The CDR3 here is CAWSVWQNTEAFF. CDR3 in DNA: TGTGCCTGGAGTGTCTGGCAGAACACTGAAGCTTTCTTT.

The chain employs TRBV20-1 and TRBJ1-2; no reliable D call. The germline gives CDR1 DFQATT, CDR2 SNEGSKA (reference sequence). The CDR3 is 11 amino acids. Trimming removed 3 bases from V and 4 bases from J, with 6 bases in between. Written as DNA, the CDR3 is TGCAGTGCTAGTATTGGCTATGGCTACACCTTC. Translating it yields CSASIGYGYTF.

The chain links TRBV7-3 to TRBJ2-1, with 11 bases aligning to TRBD2. The length of the CDR3 is 18 residues. V lost 5 bases and J lost 7; bases outside the gene matches: 16. Germline values: CDR1 SGHTA, CDR2 FQGTGA. The CDR3 reads CASSEGGIAGGRANEQFF. The CDR3 DNA follows: TGTGCCAGCAGCGAGGGAGGTATAGCGGGAGGGCGGGCGAATGAGCAGTTCTTC.

This clone came up once. The chain couples TRBV5-1 to TRBJ1-2, with TRBD1 matching 11 bases. Per the germline V gene, CDR1 is SGHRS and CDR2 is YFSETQ. The CDR3 runs 16 residues. V shed 1 base, J shed 4 bases, and the junction held 6 bases outside the gene matches. The CDR3 reads CASSLRTGGAFYGYTF. CDR3 coding DNA: TGCGCCAGCAGCTTGCGGACAGGGGGCGCATTCTATGGCTACACCTTC.

This sequence joins TRBV6-5 and TRBJ2-1, with D maybe TRBD2 (6 bases). The CDR3 contains 11 residues. Germline values: CDR1 MNHEY, CDR2 SVGAGI. V dropped 5 bases and J dropped 10 bases, with 9 bases sitting between them. The CDR3 loop reads CASSTRGEQFF. Here the CDR3 DNA reads TGTGCCAGCAGTACTCGGGGGGAGCAGTTCTTC.

This clone has a single count. This chain uses TRBV6-6 with TRBJ2-3, with D perhaps matching TRBD2 (6 bases). This CDR3 comprises 16 residues. V was trimmed by 0 bases and J by 1 base, leaving 11 bases between them. Germline V gene sequence: CDR1 MNHNY, CDR2 SVGAGI (reference sequence). The CDR3 loop is CASSYSVTRGTDTQYF. CDR3 coding DNA: TGTGCCAGCAGTTACTCCGTGACTAGAGGCACAGATACGCAGTATTTT.

A single count supports this clone. The chain uses TRBV5-1 and TRBJ1-1; D is possibly TRBD1 (6 bases). This CDR3 contains 15 residues. V was pared by 6 bases and J by 5 bases, with 20 bases between. Germline values: CDR1 SGHRS, CDR2 YFSETQ. The CDR3 sequence: CASTRMGGARTEAFF. The CDR3 DNA reads as TGCGCCAGCACCCGGATGGGGGGCGCGCGGACTGAAGCTTTCTTT.

The V call is TRBV19, the J call TRBJ1-2; perhaps TRBD1 as D (5 bases). The germline V and J ends were trimmed by 2 bases and 7 bases, with 17 bases remaining between them. Germline V gene lookup returns CDR1 LNHDA and CDR2 SQIVND (reference sequence). The CDR3 covers 15 residues. The CDR3 DNA reads TGTGCCAGTAGTATAACGGCCGCTGGGGGTCCTGGCTACACCTTC. Translated: CASSITAAGGPGYTF.

This clone turned up a few times. Other DNA variants within this sample encode the same CDR3. The V and J genes are TRBV29-1 and TRBJ1-2; D not certain. Germline CDR1 reads SQVTM; CDR2 reads ANQGSEA. V was shortened by 6 bases and J by 7 bases, with 12 bases between the two germline ends. CDR3 size: 11 residues. This CDR3 is CSVNRGGGYTF. The CDR3 DNA reads as TGCAGCGTCAACCGGGGTGGTGGCTACACCTTC. Full variable domain (remainder filled in from reference TRBV29-1 and TRBJ1-2): SAVISQKPSRDICQRGTSLTIQCQVDSQVTMMFWYRQQPGQSLTLIATANQGSEATYESGFVIDKFPISRPNLTFSTLTVSNMSPEDSSIYLCSVNRGGGYTFGSGTRLTVV.

This rearrangement joins TRBV29-1 to TRBJ2-1; unclear D gene. The CDR3 is 12 residues long. Between the trimmed V and J ends, which lost 4 bases and 10 bases, there was a span of 14 bases. CDR1 is SQVTM, CDR2 ANQGSEA, per germline. Written as DNA, the CDR3 is TGCAGCGTTGTGGCCTCTGATGGGGAGCAGTTCTTC. This codes for CSVVASDGEQFF.

The CDR3 here is CASSLYINSPLHF. The CDR3 region has the DNA TGTGCCAGCAGTTTGTACATTAATTCACCCCTCCACTTT. The rearrangement joins TRBV27 to TRBJ1-6, with D uncertain. CDR1 is MNHEY, CDR2 SMNVEV, per germline (reference sequence). Trimming stripped 3 bases from V and 6 bases from J, with 6 bases between. The CDR3 totals 13 residues.

The chain recombines TRBV6-2 or TRBV6-3 with TRBJ2-6; D is perhaps TRBD1 (6 bases). CDR1 and CDR2 (germline): MNHEY, SVGEGT. The V and J ends lost 6 bases and 4 bases respectively, with 19 bases between them. This CDR3 is 17 amino acids long. The CDR3 protein is CASSPDRQGWGANVLTF. CDR3 sequence (DNA): TGTGCCAGCAGCCCCGACAGGCAGGGTTGGGGGGCCAACGTCCTGACTTTC.

This clone showed up just once. The J gene is TRBJ2-3, the V gene TRBV24-1; 8 bases are a match to TRBD2. V shed 3 bases and J 4 bases; nucleotides not matched to a gene: 11. Germline CDR1 and CDR2: KGHDR and SFDVKD. The CDR3 runs 17 residues. Here the CDR3 DNA reads TGTGCCACCAGTGATCCCACCCTAGCGGGCGGGGCAGATACGCAGTATTTT. Its protein product is CATSDPTLAGGADTQYF.